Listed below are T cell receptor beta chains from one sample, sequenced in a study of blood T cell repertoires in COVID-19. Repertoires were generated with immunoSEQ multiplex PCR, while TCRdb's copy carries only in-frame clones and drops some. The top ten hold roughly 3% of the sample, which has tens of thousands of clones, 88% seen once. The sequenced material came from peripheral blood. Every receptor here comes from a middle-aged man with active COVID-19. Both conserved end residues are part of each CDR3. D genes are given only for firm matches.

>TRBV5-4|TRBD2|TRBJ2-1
CASSKGLAGGNEQFF
TGTGCCAGCAGCAAGGGACTAGCAGGGGGGAATGAGCAGTTCTTC
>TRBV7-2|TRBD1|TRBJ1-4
CASSPRGTGREKLFF
TGTGCCAGCAGTCCAAGGGGGACAGGGCGTGAAAAACTGTTTTTT
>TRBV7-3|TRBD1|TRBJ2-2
CASSLNILGQGENTGELFF
TGTGCCAGCAGCTTAAACATTCTAGGACAGGGGGAGAACACCGGGGAGCTGTTTTTT
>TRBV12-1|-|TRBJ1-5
CASRTPGSPEPQHF
TGTGCCAGCAGGACACCGGGGAGTCCGGAGCCCCAGCATTTT
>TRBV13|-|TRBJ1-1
CASSLGWGGTEAFF
TGTGCCAGCAGCTTAGGGTGGGGGGGGACTGAAGCTTTCTTT
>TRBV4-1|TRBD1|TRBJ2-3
CASSEERGQGTPDTQYF
TGCGCCAGCAGCGAAGAAAGAGGACAGGGAACCCCAGATACGCAGTATTTT
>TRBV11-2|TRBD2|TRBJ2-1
CASSPGLGWNEQFF
TGTGCCAGCAGCCCAGGACTAGGGTGGAATGAGCAGTTCTTC
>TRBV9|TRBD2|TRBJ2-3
CASSDSGTSAHTQYF
TGTGCCAGCAGTGACTCCGGGACTAGCGCCCATACGCAGTATTTT
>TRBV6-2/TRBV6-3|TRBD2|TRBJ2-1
CASSYSGTSGAYNEQFF
TGTGCCAGCAGTTATTCCGGGACTAGCGGAGCCTACAATGAGCAGTTCTTC
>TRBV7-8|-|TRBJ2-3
CASSMGGTDTQYF
TGTGCCAGCAGCATGGGCGGCACAGATACGCAGTATTTT
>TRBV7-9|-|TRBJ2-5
CASRGTSQETQYF
TGTGCCAGCAGGGGGACTTCCCAAGAGACCCAGTACTTC
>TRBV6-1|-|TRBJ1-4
CASSDLGSGEKLFF
TGTGCCAGCAGTGATTTGGGTTCGGGTGAAAAACTGTTTTTT
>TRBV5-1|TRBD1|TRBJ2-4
CASSQGVLGIQYF
TGCGCCAGCAGCCAGGGGGTGCTGGGCATTCAGTACTTC
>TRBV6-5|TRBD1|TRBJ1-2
CASSFLGTAYGYTF
TGTGCCAGCAGCTTTTTAGGGACAGCCTATGGCTACACCTTC
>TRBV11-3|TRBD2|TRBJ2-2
CASSSSGGFTGELFF
TGTGCCAGCAGCTCTAGCGGGGGATTCACCGGGGAGCTGTTTTTT